The 25 T cell receptor beta chains below come from one sample, sequenced in a study of blood T cell repertoires in COVID-19. Data came from immunoSEQ multiplex PCR; TCRdb stores just in-frame clones and leaves some out. This sample has around 80,000 clones, with roughly four fifths found just once. Sequencing was performed on peripheral blood. These receptors were collected from a man aged 55 to 70 with acute or convalescent COVID-19.

The genes are TRBV6-5 and TRBJ2-1, with 12 bases lining up with TRBD2. Germline V gene data show CDR1 as MNHEY and CDR2 as SVGAGI. J was trimmed by 8 bases and V by 9 bases; bases with no gene match: 11. The CDR3 contains 15 residues. The CDR3 region has the DNA TGTGCCAGGGCCCTAGCGGGGGGGCCTAGGTATGAGCAGTTCTTC. Residues: CARALAGGPRYEQFF.

The sample holds a few counts of this clone. The rearrangement joins TRBV19 to TRBJ2-7; D is perhaps TRBD1 (6 bases). Trimming shortened V by 3 bases and J by 6 bases, and 18 bases separated the two germline ends. Germline values: CDR1 LNHDA, CDR2 SQIVND (reference sequence). The CDR3 is 15 residues long. Here the CDR3 DNA reads TGTGCCAGTAGTATGGCCCTGGCCAGGGGAATCGAGCAGTACTTC. Amino acid sequence: CASSMALARGIEQYF.

The rearrangement links TRBV7-8 to TRBJ2-5, with D possibly being TRBD1 (5 bases). Germline lookup yields CDR1 SGHVS and CDR2 FQNEAQ. This CDR3 contains 13 residues. Trimming took off 4 bases at V and 3 bases at J, with 9 bases between the two ends. The DNA of the CDR3 is TGTGCCAGCAGCTCCTACAGGAAAGAGACCCAGTACTTC. Its translation: CASSSYRKETQYF.

The chain carries TRBV5-1 and TRBJ2-3; D gene ambiguous. CDR3 length: 14 amino acids. CDR1 is SGHRS and CDR2 is YFSETQ in the germline V gene. The V and J ends lost 3 bases and 2 bases respectively, with 10 bases between them. The CDR3 protein is CASSSPDTTDTQYF. CDR3 nucleotides: TGCGCCAGCAGCTCTCCCGACACCACAGATACGCAGTATTTT.

V is TRBV19 and J is TRBJ2-2, with no clear D. This CDR3 is built from 15 residues. Germline CDR1 reads LNHDA; CDR2 reads SQIVND (reference sequence). Trimming removed 3 bases from V and 7 bases from J, with 15 bases in between. CDR3: CASSIGLTFGGELFF. The DNA for the CDR3 is TGTGCCAGTAGTATTGGGCTGACCTTCGGCGGGGAGCTGTTTTTT.

V gene TRBV4-3 combines with J gene TRBJ1-6; D is unclear. This CDR3 has 16 residues. Germline assignment: CDR1 LGHNA and CDR2 YSLEER. The V end lost 7 bases, the J end lost 3 bases, and 16 bases lay between the germline ends. For the CDR3, the DNA is TGCGCCAGCAAACCCACAGAACGGGACTATAATTCACCCCTCCACTTT. This translates into CASKPTERDYNSPLHF.

The gene calls are TRBV29-1 and TRBJ1-3, with no clear D. Germline V lookup: CDR1 SQVTM, CDR2 ANQGSEA. This CDR3 is 11 amino acids long. The V and J ends lost 7 bases and 4 bases respectively, with 8 bases between them. The DNA of the CDR3 is TGCAGCGCCCTCGTAGGAAACACCATATATTTT. Translating it yields CSALVGNTIYF.

This chain uses TRBV7-2 with TRBJ2-1, with 8 bases fitting TRBD2. Germline assignment: CDR1 SGHTA and CDR2 FQGNSA. V shed 6 bases, J shed 9 bases, and the junction held 10 bases outside the gene matches. The CDR3 sequence is 14 residues long. CDR3 loop: CASSSTGTRTEQFF. CDR3 in DNA: TGTGCCAGCAGTTCGACCGGGACTAGAACTGAGCAGTTCTTC.

The chain employs TRBV7-8 and TRBJ2-5; TRBD2 agrees at 8 bases. V gave up 2 bases and J gave up 5 bases; unmatched junction bases: 13. This CDR3 contains 17 residues. Germline CDR1 reads SGHVS; CDR2 reads FQNEAQ. The CDR3 loop reads CASSLQLGGAGGETQYF. DNA for the CDR3: TGTGCCAGCAGCTTACAGCTCGGGGGGGCCGGAGGGGAGACCCAGTACTTC.

J is TRBJ2-2 and V is TRBV25-1; D remains unclear. The germline gives CDR1 MGHDK, CDR2 SYGVNS. With 4 bases removed from V and 6 bases from J, the gap between germline ends came to 12 bases. This CDR3 has 14 residues. Written as DNA, the CDR3 is TGTGCCAGCAGTGGTTATTCCCCGGCCGGGGAGCTGTTTTTT. Residues: CASSGYSPAGELFF.

In this sample, this clone turned up once. The genes are TRBV7-6 and TRBJ1-5; TRBD1 matches at 10 bases. With V trimmed by 4 bases and J by 4 bases, 7 bases remained unmatched. The V gene's germline CDR1 is SGHVS and CDR2 FNYEAQ. CDR3 length: 16 amino acids. Written as DNA, the CDR3 is TGTGCCAGCAGCTCCCGGACAGGGGGGAGGAATCAGCCCCAGCATTTT. It codes for CASSSRTGGRNQPQHF.

The rearrangement joins TRBV19 to TRBJ1-5; 8 nucleotides match TRBD1. This CDR3 comprises 14 residues. From germline, CDR1 is LNHDA and CDR2 SQIVND (reference sequence). The J segment lost 2 bases and the V segment lost 6 bases, leaving 3 bases of the junction unmatched. The CDR3 coding sequence is TGTGCCAGTAGCCTGGGACAGGGCAATCAGCCCCAGCATTTT. Amino acids: CASSLGQGNQPQHF. Together with reference TRBV19 and TRBJ1-5, the CDR3 gives the full variable domain: DGGITQSPKYLFRKEGQNVTLSCEQNLNHDAMYWYRQDPGQGLRLIYYSQIVNDFQKGDIAEGYSVSREKKESFPLTVTSAQKNPTAFYLCASSLGQGNQPQHFGDGTRLSIL.

The chain joins TRBV28 to TRBJ2-1, with 7 nucleotides matching TRBD2. The germline V gene encodes CDR1 MDHEN and CDR2 SYDVKM. J lost 6 bases, V lost 3 bases, and 11 bases had no gene match. This CDR3 has 16 residues. The CDR3 here is CASSFSSGIGRNEQFF. For the CDR3, the DNA is TGTGCCAGCAGTTTCTCCAGCGGGATAGGGCGCAATGAGCAGTTCTTC.

This clone was seen only once. V gene TRBV9 combines with J gene TRBJ1-2; the D gene is possibly TRBD1 (6 bases). This CDR3 comprises 12 residues. V was shortened by 3 bases and J by 8 bases, with 11 bases between the two germline ends. CDR1 and CDR2 (germline): SGDLS, YYNGEE. The CDR3, as DNA: TGTGCCAGCAGCGCTGCAGGGGTCGGCTACACCTTC. Translated, it gives CASSAAGVGYTF. Combining the CDR3 with reference TRBV9 and TRBJ1-2 gives the whole variable domain DSGVTQTPKHLITATGQRVTLRCSPRSGDLSVYWYQQSLDQGLQFLIQYYNGEERAKGNILERFSAQQFPDLHSELNLSSLELGDSALYFCASSAAGVGYTFGSGTRLTVV.

J is TRBJ2-7 and V is TRBV7-2; TRBD2 agrees at 10 bases. This CDR3 is built from 16 residues. J gave up 4 bases and V 1 base, and 7 bases lay outside the gene matches. Germline CDR1 reads SGHTA; CDR2 reads FQGNSA. The CDR3 coding sequence is TGTGCCAGCAGCTTAGGTGCTAGCGGGGGTATTTACGAGCAGTACTTC. This encodes CASSLGASGGIYEQYF. Complete variable domain (other parts from reference TRBV7-2 and TRBJ2-7): GAGVSQSPSNKVTEKGKDVELRCDPISGHTALYWYRQSLGQGLEFLIYFQGNSAPDKSGLPSDRFSAERTGGSVSTLTIQRTQQEDSAVYLCASSLGASGGIYEQYFGPGTRLTVT.

V gene TRBV6-5 combines with J gene TRBJ1-1; D not certain. Germline values: CDR1 MNHEY, CDR2 SVGAGI. Trimming left V 3 bases short and J 2 bases short, with 10 bases between. The CDR3 loop spans 14 amino acids. In DNA, the CDR3 is TGTGCCAGCAGTTATGGGCAGTACAACACTGAAGCTTTCTTT. Its translation: CASSYGQYNTEAFF.

The CDR3 DNA reads TGTGCCAGCAGCCCCCCTAGGTCCTACGAGCAGTACTTC. Its protein is CASSPPRSYEQYF. The chain is built from TRBV14 and TRBJ2-7; D not resolved. Trimming stripped 4 bases from V and 1 base from J, with 8 bases between. The CDR3 is made up of 13 amino acids. Germline loops: CDR1 SGHDN, CDR2 FVKESK.

The chain has TRBV7-2 and TRBJ2-1; no clear D. V lost 5 bases, J lost 5 bases, and 13 bases lay in between. From germline, CDR1 is SGHTA and CDR2 FQGNSA. This CDR3 contains 14 residues. The DNA for the CDR3 is TGTGCCAGCAGCACCCGACAACTGCACAATGAGCAGTTCTTC. Translation: CASSTRQLHNEQFF.

In its sample, this clone was seen a few times. The gene calls are TRBV5-1 and TRBJ1-1; tentatively, D is TRBD1 (5 bases). This CDR3 comprises 15 residues. V gave up 1 base and J gave up 1 base, with 11 bases separating them. Germline-derived CDR1 and CDR2 are SGHRS and YFSETQ. The CDR3: CASSLYQGGNTEAFF. The CDR3 DNA sequence: TGCGCCAGCAGCTTGTACCAGGGAGGGAACACTGAAGCTTTCTTT.

V and J are TRBV9 and TRBJ2-7; possibly TRBD2 for D (6 bases). V was clipped by 3 bases and J by 11 bases, with 18 bases between them. This CDR3 spans 13 amino acids. CDR1 SGDLS and CDR2 YYNGEE come from the germline V gene. CDR3 in amino acids: CASSEEGQGKEYF. The CDR3 DNA reads TGTGCCAGCAGCGAGGAGGGGCAGGGTAAGGAGTACTTC.

The chain couples TRBV6-2 or TRBV6-3 to TRBJ1-1; 7 bases are a match to TRBD1. Germline V gives CDR1 MNHEY, CDR2 SVGEGT. The J segment lost 11 bases and the V segment lost 4 bases, leaving 4 bases of the junction unmatched. The CDR3 consists of 11 residues. The CDR3 loop reads CASSLTGRAFF. CDR3 DNA sequence: TGTGCCAGCAGTTTGACAGGGCGGGCTTTCTTT.

The gene calls are TRBV7-2 and TRBJ2-5, with D possibly being TRBD2 (5 bases). V lost 2 bases and J lost 2, with 6 bases in between. In germline, CDR1 is SGHTA, CDR2 FQGNSA. The CDR3 is 13 amino acids. The CDR3 spells CASSLQRQETQYF. DNA of the CDR3: TGTGCCAGCAGCTTACAGCGGCAAGAGACCCAGTACTTC.

This sequence joins TRBV7-9 and TRBJ2-5; the match to TRBD2 covers 16 bases. The CDR3 has 17 amino acids. Germline assignment: CDR1 SEHNR and CDR2 FQNEAQ (reference sequence). V lost 4 bases and J lost 4; bases outside the gene matches: 6. As DNA, the CDR3 is TGTGCCAGCAGCTGGGGACTAGCGGGAGGGCGAGTAGAGACCCAGTACTTC. Amino acids: CASSWGLAGGRVETQYF.

The V and J genes are TRBV3-1 (or the pseudogene TRBV3-2) and TRBJ1-2, with TRBD1 matching over 10 bases. J gave up 8 bases and V 3 bases, and 3 bases lay outside the gene matches. This CDR3 comprises 13 residues. CDR1 is LGHDT and CDR2 is YNNKEL in the germline V gene (reference sequence). CDR3 amino acids: CASSHKTGGGYTF. The CDR3 DNA reads TGTGCCAGCAGCCACAAGACAGGGGGCGGCTACACCTTC.

CDR3: CASSSAGEDTEAFF. The DNA for the CDR3 is TGTGCCAGCAGCTCGGCAGGGGAAGACACTGAAGCTTTCTTT. V gene TRBV7-3 combines with J gene TRBJ1-1; possible D gene TRBD1, 6 bases. The CDR3 length is 14 residues. The V end lost 4 bases, the J end lost 3 bases, and 12 bases lay between the germline ends. The germline V gene has CDR1 SGHTA and CDR2 FQGTGA.